This T cell receptor beta chain was identified during a study of cytomegalovirus exposure and HLA in healthy donors. General study results and limits: Indistinguishability led to the exclusion of some V segments, TRBV6-2 and TRBV6-3 included.

The CDR3 contains 16 residues. Trimming removed 3 bases at V and 4 bases at J, with 18 bases between. Germline-derived CDR1 and CDR2 are SGHAT and FQNNGV. Comments on this clone: Its target is unknown.

60 Vbeta and 13 Jbeta primers were used in PCR. Profiled with immunoSEQ multiplex PCR; TCRdb holds only in-frame clones, not every one. The sample contains tens of thousands of clones, about 76% of which appear only once. V gene TRBV11-2 combines with J gene TRBJ1-2; a possible D gene is TRBD1 (5 bases). Specimen: PBMCs. The sequence came from a woman aged 40-49 years in good health and CMV-seropositive. CDR3 protein: CASSFSGEIDPYGYTF. The CDR3 DNA follows: TGTGCCAGCAGCTTTTCGGGGGAGATAGACCCCTATGGCTACACCTTC.